The present entry profiles one T cell receptor (beta chain) with its context. As handled by the study authors: It was from reference gene primer amplification that nucleated cell counts were estimated. This table comes from immunoSEQ multiplex PCR, and its TCRdb copy is limited to in-frame clones, with some not included. The V and J calls and clone size were taken over from that table, and D and trimming were inferred from the DNA. Here the sample spans 80,000 to 95,000 clones, 86% being singletons. The sample comes from a study of blood T cell repertoires in COVID-19. The wider study: Samples representing acute and convalescent COVID-19 were sourced from the United States, Italy and Spain. T cells, B-cell-depleted T cells, or PBMCs provided the cDNA or gDNA that served as material.

This CDR3 is 14 amino acids long. CDR1 and CDR2 from the germline V gene are LGHNA and YNFKEQ. V was clipped by 1 base and J by 5 bases; unmatched bases: 4. The V and J genes are TRBV4-2 and TRBJ2-5, with 7 bases matching TRBD2. This sequence originates from a woman aged 80 or over in a cohort sampled during active or convalescent COVID-19. Sequencing input: peripheral blood. CDR3 DNA: TGTGCCAGCAGCCAAGGCGGGAGCGGCGAGACCCAGTACTTC. It translates to CASSQGGSGETQYF.